The clone carrying this T cell receptor beta chain was seen only a few times. Antigen: not known. These data belong to a study of cytomegalovirus exposure and HLA in healthy donors. Overall study findings and caveats: A previous analysis found most TCR beta V segments productive roughly 87% or roughly 30% of the time. Presence/absence analyses assumed roughly uniform sequencing depth across donors. In vitro work confirmed that three CMV-associated chains recognize CMV antigens.

60 Vbeta and 13 Jbeta primers were used in PCR. Profiled with immunoSEQ multiplex PCR; TCRdb holds only in-frame clones, not every one. The repertoire holds over 110,000 clones, with 80% as singletons. The sample was PBMCs. This receptor was identified in a man aged 40-49 years in good health and CMV-seronegative.

CDR3 sequence (DNA): TGTGCCTGGAACACAGGGCTTAATTCACCCCTCCACTTT. Residues: CAWNTGLNSPLHF. J is TRBJ1-6 and V is TRBV30; possibly TRBD1 for D (6 bases). Trimming removed 4 bases at V and 6 bases at J, with 10 bases between. The CDR3 length is 13 residues. From germline, CDR1 is GTSNPN and CDR2 SVGIG (reference sequence).